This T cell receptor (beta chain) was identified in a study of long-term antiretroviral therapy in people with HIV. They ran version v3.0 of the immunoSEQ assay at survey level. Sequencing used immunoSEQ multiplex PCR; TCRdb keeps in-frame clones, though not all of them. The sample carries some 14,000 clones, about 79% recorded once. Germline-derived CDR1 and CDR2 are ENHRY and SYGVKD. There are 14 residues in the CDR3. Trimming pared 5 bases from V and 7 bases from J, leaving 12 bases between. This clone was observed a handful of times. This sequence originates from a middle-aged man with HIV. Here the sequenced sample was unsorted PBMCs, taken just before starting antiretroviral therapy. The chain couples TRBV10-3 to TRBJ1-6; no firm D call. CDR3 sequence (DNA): TGTGCCATCAGTACCTCAGAAAGGAATTCACCCCTCCACTTT. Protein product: CAISTSERNSPLHF.